A single sample is the source of the 11 T cell receptor beta chains below, sequenced in a study of identical twins. One entry per CDR3 protein results from TCRdb running MiXCR on the 5' RACE reads. The repertoire holds about 520,000 distinct CDR3 sequences, with roughly a fifth as singletons. These data also featured in a second study, about T cells expressing NK-cell markers.

Sequencing was done on a sample of CD4+ T cells sorted from blood. The receptors shown here come from a woman between 18 and 29 years old in good health.

The gene calls are TRBV24-1 and TRBJ2-1; D possibly corresponds to TRBD2 (7 bases). This CDR3 comprises 13 residues. V was pared by 5 bases and J by 8 bases, with 12 bases between. Germline assignment: CDR1 KGHDR and CDR2 SFDVKD. Here the CDR3 reads CATSGAGAHEQFF. The CDR3 region has the DNA TGTGCCACCAGTGGGGCGGGGGCCCATGAGCAGTTCTTC.

The rearrangement links TRBV5-1 to TRBJ2-5; tentatively, D is TRBD2 (6 bases). CDR3 length: 13 residues. Per the germline V gene, CDR1 is SGHRS and CDR2 is YFSETQ. V lost 6 bases and J lost 2, with 11 bases in between. As DNA, the CDR3 is TGCGCCAGCATGCTAGCGACACAAGAGACCCAGTACTTC. The encoded protein is CASMLATQETQYF.

The CDR3 loop reads CAEQGIGGRETGELFF. The CDR3 DNA is TGTGCCGAACAAGGGATTGGCGGGAGGGAGACCGGGGAGCTGTTTTTT. The chain employs TRBV12-3 or TRBV12-4 and TRBJ2-2; 9 bases map to TRBD2. This CDR3 spans 16 amino acids. Trimming took 11 bases from V and 5 from J; bases not matched to a gene: 15.

This clonotype was counted only a few times. The V and J genes are TRBV6-5 and TRBJ1-5, with D unresolved. This CDR3 contains 14 residues. Trimming removed 0 bases from V and 7 bases from J, with 10 bases in between. From germline, CDR1 is MNHEY and CDR2 SVGAGI. The CDR3 spells CASSYSGGGQPQHF. The CDR3 nucleotides read TGTGCCAGCAGTTACTCTGGTGGTGGCCAGCCCCAGCATTTT.

The rearrangement joins TRBV18 to TRBJ2-7; the match to TRBD2 covers 7 bases. Looked up from germline, CDR1 is KGHSH and CDR2 is LQKENI. This CDR3 is built from 13 residues. Trimming removed 6 bases from V and 6 bases from J; junction bases left unmatched: 8. The CDR3 DNA is TGTGCCAGCTCGCGAAGTTGGGGGGGCGAGCAGTACTTC. Protein: CASSRSWGGEQYF.

This clonotype was observed a handful of times. This rearrangement joins TRBV5-1 to TRBJ2-3; D is possibly TRBD1 (6 bases). V lost 6 bases and J 0 bases, leaving 11 bases between the germline ends. Germline loops: CDR1 SGHRS, CDR2 YFSETQ. The CDR3 loop spans 14 amino acids. DNA of the CDR3: TGCGCCAGCATCAAAGGACAGAGCACAGATACGCAGTATTTT. It codes for CASIKGQSTDTQYF.

This clonotype was picked up a small number of times. V gene TRBV5-1 combines with J gene TRBJ2-1, with TRBD2 matching over 8 bases. The germline V gene encodes CDR1 SGHRS and CDR2 YFSETQ. CDR3 size: 11 residues. The V and J ends lost 5 bases and 9 bases, in that order; junction bases with no gene match: 1. In DNA form, the CDR3 reads TGCGCCAGCAGACTAGCGGTTGAGCAGTTCTTC. Its protein product is CASRLAVEQFF.

There are a few counts of this clonotype. The chain uses TRBV20-1 and TRBJ2-7; D not resolved. The germline V and J ends were trimmed by 0 bases and 2 bases, with 11 bases remaining between them. CDR1 DFQATT and CDR2 SNEGSKA come from the germline V gene (reference sequence). The CDR3 is 14 amino acids. CDR3 loop: CSARDPTATYEQYF. DNA of the CDR3: TGCAGTGCTAGAGATCCCACAGCCACCTACGAGCAGTACTTC.

The chain has TRBV20-1 and TRBJ2-3; 13 bases are shared with TRBD2. The germline gives CDR1 DFQATT, CDR2 SNEGSKA (reference sequence). The CDR3 is 14 residues long. Losses at the gene ends were 4 bases for V and 5 bases for J; bases not matched to a gene: 3. The CDR3 region is CSATLAGGQDTQYF. CDR3 bases: TGCAGTGCTACACTAGCGGGGGGGCAAGATACGCAGTATTTT.

This clonotype was picked up many times. The chain joins TRBV5-1 to TRBJ2-3, with TRBD2 matching 10 bases. CDR3 length: 16 amino acids. Trimming at V came to 4 bases and at J to 2 bases, leaving 7 bases not matched to a gene. Germline V CDR1 and CDR2: SGHRS, YFSETQ. CDR3 nucleotide sequence: TGCGCCAGCAGCGTAATAGCGGGGGGCCTCACAGATACGCAGTATTTT. Protein sequence: CASSVIAGGLTDTQYF.

The V call is TRBV4-2, the J call TRBJ2-3; D remains unclear. Trimming stripped 1 base from V and 1 base from J, with 6 bases between. The CDR3 length is 14 residues. Germline values: CDR1 LGHNA, CDR2 YNFKEQ. The CDR3 sequence is CASSQGLRTDTQYF. DNA for the CDR3: TGTGCCAGCAGCCAAGGGCTCCGCACAGATACGCAGTATTTT.